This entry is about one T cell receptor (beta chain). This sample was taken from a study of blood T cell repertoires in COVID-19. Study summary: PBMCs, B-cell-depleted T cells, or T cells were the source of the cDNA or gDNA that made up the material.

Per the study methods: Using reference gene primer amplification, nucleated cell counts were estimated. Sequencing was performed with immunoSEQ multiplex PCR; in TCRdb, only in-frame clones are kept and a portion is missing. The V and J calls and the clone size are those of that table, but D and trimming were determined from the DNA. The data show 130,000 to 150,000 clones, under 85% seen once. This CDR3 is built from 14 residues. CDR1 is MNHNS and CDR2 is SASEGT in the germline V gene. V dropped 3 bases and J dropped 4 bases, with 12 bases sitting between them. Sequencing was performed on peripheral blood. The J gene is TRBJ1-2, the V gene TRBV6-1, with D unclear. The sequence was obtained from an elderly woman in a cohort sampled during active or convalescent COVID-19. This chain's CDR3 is CASSETGSIYGYTF. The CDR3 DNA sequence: TGTGCCAGCAGTGAGACCGGGAGCATCTATGGCTACACCTTC.